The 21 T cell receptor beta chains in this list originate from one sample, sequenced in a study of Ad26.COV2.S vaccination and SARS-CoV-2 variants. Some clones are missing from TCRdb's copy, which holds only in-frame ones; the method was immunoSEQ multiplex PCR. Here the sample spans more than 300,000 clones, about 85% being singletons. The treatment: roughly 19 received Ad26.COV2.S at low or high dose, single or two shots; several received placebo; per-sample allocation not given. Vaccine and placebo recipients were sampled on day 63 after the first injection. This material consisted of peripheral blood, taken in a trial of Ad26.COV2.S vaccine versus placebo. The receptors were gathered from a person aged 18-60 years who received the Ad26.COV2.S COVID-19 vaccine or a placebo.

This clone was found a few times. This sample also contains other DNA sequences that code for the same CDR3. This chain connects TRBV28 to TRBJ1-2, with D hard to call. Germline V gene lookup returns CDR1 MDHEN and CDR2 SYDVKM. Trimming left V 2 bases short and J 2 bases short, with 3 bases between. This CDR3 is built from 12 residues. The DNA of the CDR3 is TGTGCCAGCAGTTTAGCAAACTATGGCTACACCTTC. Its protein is CASSLANYGYTF.

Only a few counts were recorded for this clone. CDR3 region: CASSLVVPNEQFF. CDR3 in DNA: TGTGCCAGCAGCTTGGTCGTGCCCAATGAGCAGTTCTTC. The chain couples TRBV5-6 to TRBJ2-1; D not resolved. The V end lost 0 bases, the J end lost 6 bases, and 7 bases lay between the germline ends. Germline-derived CDR1 and CDR2 are SGHDT and YYEEEE. This CDR3 comprises 13 residues.

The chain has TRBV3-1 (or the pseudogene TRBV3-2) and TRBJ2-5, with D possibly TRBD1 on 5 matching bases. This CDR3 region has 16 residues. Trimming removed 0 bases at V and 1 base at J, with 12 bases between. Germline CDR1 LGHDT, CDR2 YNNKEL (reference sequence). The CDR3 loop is CASSQDLGQGQETQYF. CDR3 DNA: TGTGCCAGCAGCCAAGATCTTGGTCAGGGCCAAGAGACCCAGTACTTC.

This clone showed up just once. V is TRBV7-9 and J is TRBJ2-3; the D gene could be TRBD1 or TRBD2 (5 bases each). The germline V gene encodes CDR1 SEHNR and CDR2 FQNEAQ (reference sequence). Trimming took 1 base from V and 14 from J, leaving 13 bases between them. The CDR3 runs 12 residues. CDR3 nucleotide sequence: TGTGCCAGCAGCTTAGAGTTGGGGGTCGTGTATTTT. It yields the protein CASSLELGVVYF.

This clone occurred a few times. The CDR3 reads CASRSGTSGGEQFF. For the CDR3, the DNA is TGTGCCAGCAGGTCTGGGACTAGCGGAGGCGAGCAGTTCTTC. This chain connects TRBV6-5 to TRBJ2-1; TRBD2 matches at 11 bases. Trimming took 6 bases from V and 10 from J; bases not matched to a gene: 8. This CDR3 is 14 amino acids long. The V gene's germline CDR1 is MNHEY and CDR2 SVGAGI.

CDR3 nucleotides: TGTGCCAGCAGCTTCGCAGGGTGGGAATCACCCCTCCACTTT. Translation gives CASSFAGWESPLHF. The chain carries TRBV5-4 and TRBJ1-6, with D perhaps matching TRBD1 (5 bases). This CDR3 spans 14 amino acids. In germline, CDR1 is SGHNT, CDR2 YYREEE (reference sequence). Trimming stripped 2 bases from V and 10 bases from J, with 13 bases between.

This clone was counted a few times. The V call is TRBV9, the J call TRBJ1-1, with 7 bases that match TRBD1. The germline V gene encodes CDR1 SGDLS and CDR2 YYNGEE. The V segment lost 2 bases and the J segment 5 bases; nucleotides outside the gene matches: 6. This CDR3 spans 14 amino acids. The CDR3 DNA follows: TGTGCCAGCAGCGTCGGACAGGCGGGGACTGAAGCTTTCTTT. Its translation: CASSVGQAGTEAFF.

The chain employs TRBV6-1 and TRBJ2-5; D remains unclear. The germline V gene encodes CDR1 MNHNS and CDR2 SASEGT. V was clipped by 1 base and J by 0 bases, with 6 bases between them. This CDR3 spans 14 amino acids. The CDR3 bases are TGTGCCAGCAGTGAAGTGAGCAACCAAGAGACCCAGTACTTC. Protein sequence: CASSEVSNQETQYF.

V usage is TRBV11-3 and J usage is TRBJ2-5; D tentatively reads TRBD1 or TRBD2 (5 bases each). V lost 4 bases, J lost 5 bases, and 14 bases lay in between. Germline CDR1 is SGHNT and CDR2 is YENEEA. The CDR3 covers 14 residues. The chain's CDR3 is CASSSGTTRETQYF. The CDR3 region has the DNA TGTGCCAGCAGCTCCGGGACGACAAGGGAGACCCAGTACTTC.

CDR3 in amino acids: CASRALVAGSTDTQYF. The CDR3 DNA follows: TGCGCCAGCAGGGCCCTAGTGGCGGGGAGCACAGATACGCAGTATTTT. The V and J genes are TRBV5-1 and TRBJ2-3; D may be TRBD2 (6 bases). The CDR3 loop spans 16 amino acids. V shed 5 bases and J shed 0 bases, with 16 bases lying between them. Germline CDR1 and CDR2: SGHRS and YFSETQ.

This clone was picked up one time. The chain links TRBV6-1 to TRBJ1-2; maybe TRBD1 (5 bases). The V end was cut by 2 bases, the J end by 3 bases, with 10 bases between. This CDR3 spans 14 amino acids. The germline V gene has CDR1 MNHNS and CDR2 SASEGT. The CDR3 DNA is TGTGCCAGCAGTGAAAGCGGGGCTCACTATGGCTACACCTTC. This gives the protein CASSESGAHYGYTF.

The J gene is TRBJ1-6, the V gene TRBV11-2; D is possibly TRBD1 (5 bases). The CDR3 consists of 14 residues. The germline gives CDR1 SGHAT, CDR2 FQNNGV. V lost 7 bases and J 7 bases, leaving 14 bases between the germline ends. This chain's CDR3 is CASTWGGLNSPLHF. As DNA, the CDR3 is TGTGCCAGCACCTGGGGGGGATTAAATTCACCCCTCCACTTT.

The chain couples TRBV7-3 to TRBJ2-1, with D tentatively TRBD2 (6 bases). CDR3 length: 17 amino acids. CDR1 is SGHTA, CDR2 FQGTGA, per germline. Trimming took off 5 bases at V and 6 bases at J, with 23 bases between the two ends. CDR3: CASSRYPGTPPVNEQFF. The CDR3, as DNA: TGTGCCAGCAGCCGTTACCCCGGGACTCCTCCCGTCAATGAGCAGTTCTTC.

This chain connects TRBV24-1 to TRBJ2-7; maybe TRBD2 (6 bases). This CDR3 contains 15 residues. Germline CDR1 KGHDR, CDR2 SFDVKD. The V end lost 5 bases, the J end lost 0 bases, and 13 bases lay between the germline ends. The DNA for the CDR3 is TGTGCCACCAGTGGGAGGGACGGCACCTCCTACGAGCAGTACTTC. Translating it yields CATSGRDGTSYEQYF.

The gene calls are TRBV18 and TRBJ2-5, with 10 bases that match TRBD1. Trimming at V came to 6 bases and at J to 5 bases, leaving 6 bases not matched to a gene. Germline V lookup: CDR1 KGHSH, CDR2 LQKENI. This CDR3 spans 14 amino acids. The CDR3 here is CASSPTGGWETQYF. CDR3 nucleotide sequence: TGTGCCAGCTCGCCGACAGGGGGCTGGGAGACCCAGTACTTC.

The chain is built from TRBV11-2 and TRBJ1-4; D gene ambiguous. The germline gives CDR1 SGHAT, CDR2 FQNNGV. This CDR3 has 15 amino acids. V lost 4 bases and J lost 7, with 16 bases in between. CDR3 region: CASSSQPVSREKLFF. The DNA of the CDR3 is TGTGCCAGCAGCTCACAGCCTGTTAGTCGTGAAAAACTGTTTTTT.

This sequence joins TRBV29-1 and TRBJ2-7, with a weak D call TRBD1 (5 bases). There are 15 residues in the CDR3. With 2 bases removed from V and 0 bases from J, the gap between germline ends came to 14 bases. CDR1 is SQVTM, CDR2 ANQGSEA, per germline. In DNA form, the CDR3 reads TGCAGCGTTGAATACGCAGGGCAGAGCTCCTACGAGCAGTACTTC. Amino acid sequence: CSVEYAGQSSYEQYF.

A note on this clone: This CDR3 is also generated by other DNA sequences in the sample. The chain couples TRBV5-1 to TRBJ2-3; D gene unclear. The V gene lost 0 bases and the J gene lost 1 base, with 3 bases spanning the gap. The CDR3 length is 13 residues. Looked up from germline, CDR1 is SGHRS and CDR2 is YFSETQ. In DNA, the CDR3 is TGCGCCAGCAGCTTGGGGGGCACAGATACGCAGTATTTT. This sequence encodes CASSLGGTDTQYF. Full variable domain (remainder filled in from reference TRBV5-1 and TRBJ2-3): KAGVTQTPRYLIKTRGQQVTLSCSPISGHRSVSWYQQTPGQGLQFLFEYFSETQRNKGNFPGRFSGRQFSNSRSEMNVSTLELGDSALYLCASSLGGTDTQYFGPGTRLTVL.

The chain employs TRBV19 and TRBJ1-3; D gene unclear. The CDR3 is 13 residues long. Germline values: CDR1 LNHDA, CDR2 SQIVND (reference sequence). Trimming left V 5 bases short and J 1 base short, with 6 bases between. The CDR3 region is CASSLLSGNTIYF. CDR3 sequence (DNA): TGTGCCAGTAGTCTCCTATCTGGAAACACCATATATTTT.

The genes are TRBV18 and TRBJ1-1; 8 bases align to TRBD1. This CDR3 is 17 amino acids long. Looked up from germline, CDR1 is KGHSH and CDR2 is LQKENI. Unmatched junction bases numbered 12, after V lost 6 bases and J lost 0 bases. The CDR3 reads CASSRGTGVRMNTEAFF. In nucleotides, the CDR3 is TGTGCCAGCTCCCGAGGGACAGGTGTCCGAATGAACACTGAAGCTTTCTTT.

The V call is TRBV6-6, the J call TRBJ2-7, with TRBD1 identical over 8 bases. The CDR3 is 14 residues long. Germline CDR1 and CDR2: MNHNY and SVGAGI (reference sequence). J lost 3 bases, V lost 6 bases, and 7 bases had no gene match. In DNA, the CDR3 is TGTGCCAGCAGACCCGGACAGGGAAACTACGAGCAGTACTTC. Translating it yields CASRPGQGNYEQYF.